These 17 T cell receptor beta chains were all obtained from the same sample, sequenced in a study of T-cell reconstitution after alpha-beta-depleted transplantation in children. This sample's TCRbeta library carried unique molecular identifier barcodes. TCRdb re-analysed the PCR reads in MiXCR, keeping a single row per CDR3 protein. In the table there are around 600,000 distinct CDR3 sequences, approximately 16% of which are singletons. The sample here was PBMCs from the stem cell graft donor, taken from the stem cell graft. The receptor set was obtained from a human donor who donated a stem cell graft to a child with acute myeloid leukemia.

This clonotype was picked up many times. The J gene is TRBJ1-5, the V gene TRBV5-1; D remains ambiguous. Trimming left V 0 bases short and J 4 bases short, with 11 bases between. Per germline, CDR1 SGHRS and CDR2 YFSETQ. CDR3 length equals 15 residues. In DNA form, the CDR3 reads TGCGCCAGCAGCTTGGATTTCGACTTAAATCAGCCCCAGCATTTT. It translates to CASSLDFDLNQPQHF.

This clonotype was counted ten times or more. The rearrangement uses TRBV5-1 and TRBJ1-1; tentative D call: TRBD1 (6 bases). The length of the CDR3 is 14 residues. Germline values: CDR1 SGHRS, CDR2 YFSETQ. Trimming removed 5 bases from V and 10 bases from J, with 21 bases in between. Here the CDR3 DNA reads TGCGCCAGCAGTTCCTCAGGGGCGTCTGCGTTAGCTTTCTTT. Residues: CASSSSGASALAFF. The variable domain in full, with the rest retrieved from reference TRBV5-1 and TRBJ1-1, is KAGVTQTPRYLIKTRGQQVTLSCSPISGHRSVSWYQQTPGQGLQFLFEYFSETQRNKGNFPGRFSGRQFSNSRSEMNVSTLELGDSALYLCASSSSGASALAFFGQGTRLTVV.

The table lists this clonotype with a few counts. The genes are TRBV6-4 and TRBJ1-2; D remains ambiguous. V shed 2 bases and J shed 10 bases, with 11 bases lying between them. CDR3 length: 12 residues. Looked up from germline, CDR1 is MRHNA and CDR2 is SNTAGT. In nucleotides, the CDR3 is TGTGCCAGCAGTGACACTGGAGCGGCCTACACCTTC. It yields the protein CASSDTGAAYTF.

The genes are TRBV7-9 and TRBJ1-4; D is ambiguous. V was pared by 1 base and J by 7 bases, with 10 bases between. The CDR3 loop spans 14 amino acids. Per the germline V gene, CDR1 is SEHNR and CDR2 is FQNEAQ (reference sequence). In DNA form, the CDR3 reads TGTGCCAGCAGCTTAGAAAATGGGGTTGAAAAACTGTTTTTT. Its translation is CASSLENGVEKLFF.

This clonotype was counted only a few times. The chain has TRBV5-1 and TRBJ2-1; the D gene is possibly TRBD1 (5 bases). V shed 5 bases and J shed 0 bases, with 12 bases lying between them. Germline V gene data show CDR1 as SGHRS and CDR2 as YFSETQ. The CDR3 covers 15 residues. The CDR3 is CASSDNRPSYNEQFF. In DNA, the CDR3 is TGCGCCAGCAGTGATAACAGGCCCTCCTACAATGAGCAGTTCTTC.

This clonotype came up many times. This chain connects TRBV6-1 to TRBJ2-7; tentatively, D is TRBD1 or TRBD2 (5 bases each). Germline lookup yields CDR1 MNHNS and CDR2 SASEGT. The CDR3 has 15 residues. The V and J ends lost 6 bases and 1 base respectively, with 16 bases between them. The CDR3 coding sequence is TGTGCCAGCAGCTTGACGAACGGGGCTTCCTACGAGCAGTACTTC. Protein sequence: CASSLTNGASYEQYF.

Concerning this clonotype: The conserved closing phenylalanine or tryptophan is absent in this CDR3, likely reflecting a read error. The chain carries TRBV20-1 and TRBJ1-6, with D hard to call. V gave up 1 base and J gave up 7 bases, with 8 bases separating them. Germline loops: CDR1 DFQATT, CDR2 SNEGSKA (reference sequence). The CDR3 runs to 13 residues. CDR3: CSARGDGNSPLHL. The CDR3 DNA follows: TGCAGTGCTAGAGGTGACGGAAATTCACCCCTCCACCTT.

This clonotype was seen repeatedly, ten times or more. This chain uses TRBV20-1 with TRBJ1-2, with D hard to call. The V end lost 6 bases, the J end lost 3 bases, and 11 bases lay between the germline ends. Germline CDR1 reads DFQATT; CDR2 reads SNEGSKA (reference sequence). This CDR3 comprises 12 residues. CDR3 nucleotides: TGCAGTGCCTTAGCCCGGTACTATGGCTACACCTTC. This gives the protein CSALARYYGYTF.

This clonotype was counted a few times. The chain is built from TRBV28 and TRBJ2-7; the match to TRBD1 covers 8 bases. Trimming at V came to 4 bases and at J to 7 bases, leaving 9 bases not matched to a gene. The germline V gene has CDR1 MDHEN and CDR2 SYDVKM. The CDR3 runs to 14 residues. The CDR3 spells CASSSSRGLGEQYV. The CDR3 nucleotides are TGTGCCAGCAGTTCCTCCAGGGGGCTCGGAGAGCAGTACGTC.

V and J are TRBV21-1 and TRBJ2-7; the tabulated D call, TRBD1, remains unverified against the DNA. TRBV21-1 is a pseudogene. This CDR3 is 17 amino acids long. The CDR3 DNA is TGTGCCAGCAGCGCGGGCTCCCGGCAGGAGACTCCCTACGAGCAGTACGTC. Its protein is CASSAGSRQETPYEQYV.

The V call is TRBV4-1, the J call TRBJ2-5, with D possibly being TRBD1 (6 bases). This CDR3 is 15 amino acids long. In germline, CDR1 is MGHRA, CDR2 YSYEKL. V lost 1 base and J 2 bases, leaving 11 bases between the germline ends. DNA of the CDR3: TGCGCCAGCAGCCAAGGAATGGACAGTCAAGAGACCCAGTACTTC. It codes for CASSQGMDSQETQYF.

This clonotype was recorded many times. The CDR3 coding sequence is TGCAGTGCTATGGGACAACTCTATGGCTACACCTTC. The encoded protein is CSAMGQLYGYTF. The J gene is TRBJ1-2, the V gene TRBV20-1; tentative D call: TRBD1 (6 bases). Germline V gives CDR1 DFQATT, CDR2 SNEGSKA (reference sequence). The V end was cut by 4 bases, the J end by 4 bases, with 10 bases between. The CDR3 consists of 12 residues.

This chain joins TRBV7-2 and TRBJ2-7, with D tentatively TRBD1 or TRBD2 (6 bases each). The CDR3 has 14 residues. Per germline, CDR1 SGHTA and CDR2 FQGNSA. With 4 bases removed from V and 5 bases from J, the gap between germline ends came to 15 bases. The CDR3 nucleotides read TGTGCCAGCAGCTACTTAGGGGGGCAGGACGAGCAGTACTTC. Translated, it gives CASSYLGGQDEQYF.

The chain has TRBV19 and TRBJ2-7; D possibly uses TRBD1 or TRBD2 (5 bases each). Trimming took off 5 bases at V and 3 bases at J, with 29 bases between the two ends. CDR3 size: 19 residues. CDR1 LNHDA and CDR2 SQIVND come from the germline V gene (reference sequence). The CDR3 loop reads CASSSLTLRNVHGGYEQYF. CDR3 bases: TGTGCCAGTAGTTCCTTGACACTTAGAAACGTTCATGGGGGCTACGAGCAGTACTTC.

At least ten counts were recorded for this clonotype. This sequence joins TRBV20-1 and TRBJ1-1, with TRBD1 matching 7 bases. This CDR3 spans 11 amino acids. The junction had 5 bases not matched to a gene; V was cut back by 3 bases and J by 10 bases. The V gene's germline CDR1 is DFQATT and CDR2 SNEGSKA (reference sequence). The CDR3 bases are TGCAGTGCTAGCGACAGGGTCGGAGCTTTCTTT. Translating it yields CSASDRVGAFF.

The J gene is TRBJ1-1, the V gene TRBV4-3, with D perhaps TRBD1 (6 bases). Germline CDR1 and CDR2: LGHNA and YSLEER. The CDR3 spans 13 residues. Trimming left V 0 bases short and J 7 bases short, with 9 bases between. The CDR3 protein is CASSQEEGDEAFF. For the CDR3, the DNA is TGCGCCAGCAGCCAAGAGGAGGGGGATGAAGCTTTCTTT.

This clonotype has a handful of counts. CDR3 in DNA: TGCAGTGCTTTTATTCAGGGGGGTGAAGAGACCCAGTACTTC. Its protein product is CSAFIQGGEETQYF. V is TRBV20-1 and J is TRBJ2-5, with TRBD1 as a possible D gene (7 bases). Germline values: CDR1 DFQATT, CDR2 SNEGSKA (reference sequence). The CDR3 totals 14 residues. Deletions cut 5 bases from V and 3 bases from J, with 16 bases between.